The next 17 T cell receptor beta chains were all read from a single sample in a study of OX40 agonist ivuxolimab in advanced cancers. Clones were read by immunoSEQ multiplex PCR, and TCRdb kept only the in-frame ones, dropping some. Here the sample spans approximately 67,000 clones, approximately 91% being singletons. The sample in question was CD4+ or CD8+ T cells sorted from blood, obtained in a trial of the OX40 agonist ivuxolimab. Receptors originate from an adult with an advanced solid tumor such as melanoma, head and neck, liver or kidney cancer.

The gene calls are TRBV10-1 and TRBJ2-1, with D possibly matching TRBD2 (5 bases). Per germline, CDR1 WNHNN and CDR2 SYGVQD (reference sequence). The germline V and J ends were trimmed by 8 bases and 0 bases, with 11 bases remaining between them. This CDR3 comprises 14 residues. CDR3 amino acids: CASRWTSSYNEQFF. In DNA, the CDR3 is TGCGCCAGCCGGTGGACTTCCTCCTACAATGAGCAGTTCTTC.

The rearrangement joins TRBV15 to TRBJ1-5, with D perhaps matching TRBD1 (5 bases). Trimming took 4 bases from V and 6 from J, leaving 16 bases between them. This CDR3 contains 15 residues. Germline lookup yields CDR1 LNHNV and CDR2 YYDKDF (reference sequence). In DNA form, the CDR3 reads TGTGCCACCAGCACACCCCGTGGGGGGGTTCAGCCCCAGCATTTT. Translating it yields CATSTPRGGVQPQHF.

This clone has a single count. The V call is TRBV10-2, the J call TRBJ1-5; TRBD1 might be the D (6 bases). V was pared by 0 bases and J by 4 bases, with 10 bases between. This CDR3 contains 15 residues. The germline CDR1 and CDR2 sequences are WSHSY and SAAADI. The CDR3 DNA follows: TGCGCCAGCAGTGAGTCAGGGGGGAGGAATCAGCCCCAGCATTTT. It is translated as CASSESGGRNQPQHF.

The V and J genes are TRBV6-5 and TRBJ2-5, with D hard to call. CDR1 is MNHEY, CDR2 SVGAGI, per germline. CDR3 size: 13 residues. The germline V and J ends were trimmed by 6 bases and 5 bases, with 13 bases remaining between them. CDR3 in DNA: TGTGCCAGCAGCCTAGGGATCGAGGAGACCCAGTACTTC. This encodes CASSLGIEETQYF.

The rearrangement uses TRBV7-9 and TRBJ1-2, with 7 positions matching TRBD1. Germline V gene lookup returns CDR1 SEHNR and CDR2 FQNEAQ (reference sequence). The CDR3 covers 14 residues. Trimming took 6 bases from V and 8 from J; bases not matched to a gene: 12. The CDR3 DNA reads TGTGCCAGCAGTACATCCGAGACAGGGACCGGCTACACCTTC. Translated, it gives CASSTSETGTGYTF.

The V gene is TRBV5-6, the J gene TRBJ1-2, with a possible D match to TRBD1 (5 bases). The V gene lost 0 bases and the J gene lost 7 bases, with 10 bases spanning the gap. This CDR3 spans 13 amino acids. Germline V gene sequence: CDR1 SGHDT, CDR2 YYEEEE. The CDR3 DNA reads as TGTGCCAGCAGCTTGGGAGGGGTTCTTGGCTACACCTTC. Its translation is CASSLGGVLGYTF.

J is TRBJ2-3 and V is TRBV6-1, with 10 positions matching TRBD2. V shed 7 bases and J 3 bases; nucleotides not matched to a gene: 7. Germline V lookup: CDR1 MNHNS, CDR2 SASEGT. There are 15 residues in the CDR3. The CDR3 spells CASNLAGGWTDTQYF. As DNA, the CDR3 is TGTGCCAGCAATTTAGCGGGGGGCTGGACAGATACGCAGTATTTT.

This clone has just one count. The gene calls are TRBV5-8 and TRBJ2-1, with D possibly being TRBD2 (6 bases). Trimming took off 0 bases at V and 0 bases at J, with 19 bases between the two ends. This CDR3 region has 19 residues. The V gene's germline CDR1 is SGHTS and CDR2 YDEGEE. The CDR3 here is CASSLGRGAAGYSYNEQFF. The CDR3 nucleotides read TGTGCCAGCAGCTTGGGGAGGGGAGCGGCTGGTTACTCCTACAATGAGCAGTTCTTC.

This clone has a handful of counts. The V call is TRBV5-1, the J call TRBJ2-7; D unclear. Germline CDR1 SGHRS, CDR2 YFSETQ. This CDR3 spans 13 amino acids. With 0 bases removed from V and 4 bases from J, the gap between germline ends came to 8 bases. CDR3 sequence: CASSLADRYEQYF. In DNA form, the CDR3 reads TGCGCCAGCAGCTTGGCCGATAGGTACGAGCAGTACTTC.

This clone was recorded only once. Distinct nucleotide sequences in the sample also encode this CDR3. The chain combines TRBV18 with TRBJ2-5, with TRBD1 matching over 7 bases. Germline assignment: CDR1 KGHSH and CDR2 LQKENI. This CDR3 comprises 15 residues. The V and J ends lost 0 bases and 1 base, in that order; junction bases with no gene match: 2. In nucleotides, the CDR3 is TGTGCCAGCTCACCACCTGGGACAGTCCAAGAGACCCAGTACTTC. Its protein is CASSPPGTVQETQYF.

The rearrangement uses TRBV5-1 and TRBJ1-2, with 10 bases matching TRBD1. V lost 0 bases to trimming and J lost 6 bases; unmatched junction nucleotides: 2. The CDR3 runs to 14 residues. Germline loops: CDR1 SGHRS, CDR2 YFSETQ. This CDR3 is CASSLVGTGDGYTF. The CDR3 nucleotides read TGCGCCAGCAGCTTGGTTGGGACAGGGGATGGCTACACCTTC.

This chain links TRBV18 with TRBJ2-1; no firm D call. The V end lost 0 bases, the J end lost 5 bases, and 14 bases lay between the germline ends. Germline CDR1 KGHSH, CDR2 LQKENI. The CDR3 has 16 residues. For the CDR3, the DNA is TGTGCCAGCTCACCACCGAGAGTTCGAGGAAACAATGAGCAGTTCTTC. Translated, it gives CASSPPRVRGNNEQFF.

The rearrangement joins TRBV5-1 to TRBJ2-6; either TRBD1 or TRBD2 may fit D (5 bases each). Germline loops: CDR1 SGHRS, CDR2 YFSETQ. Trimming pared 4 bases from V and 2 bases from J, leaving 13 bases between. There are 16 residues in the CDR3. This CDR3 reads CASSGVGGTGANVLTF. The CDR3 region has the DNA TGCGCCAGCAGCGGGGTTGGGGGTACTGGGGCCAACGTCCTGACTTTC.

The V and J genes are TRBV10-3 and TRBJ1-5; a weak D match, TRBD1 (6 bases). Germline V CDR1 and CDR2: ENHRY, SYGVKD. The CDR3 is 13 residues long. V was pared by 7 bases and J by 6 bases, with 13 bases between. CDR3 residues: CAINDRSGQPQHF. The CDR3 DNA reads TGTGCCATCAACGACAGGTCCGGTCAGCCCCAGCATTTT.

The V and J genes are TRBV10-3 and TRBJ2-1; possibly TRBD2 for D (5 bases). V lost 3 bases and J 11 bases, leaving 14 bases between the germline ends. This CDR3 contains 13 residues. Germline assignment: CDR1 ENHRY and CDR2 SYGVKD. The CDR3 sequence is CAISDGSGSKQFF. The CDR3 nucleotides read TGTGCCATCAGTGACGGCTCGGGGTCGAAGCAGTTCTTC.

This clone occurred once. The genes are TRBV11-2 and TRBJ2-3, with D perhaps TRBD1 or TRBD2 (5 bases each). The ends were cut back, 0 bases at V and 10 bases at J, with 14 bases in the middle. The germline V gene encodes CDR1 SGHAT and CDR2 FQNNGV. The CDR3 has 14 amino acids. CDR3 amino acids: CASSLDTGTSAQYF. CDR3 sequence (DNA): TGTGCCAGCAGCTTAGATACGGGGACCTCGGCGCAGTATTTT.

As concerns this clone: A read error may produce the germline difference seen at one junction end. The rearrangement links TRBV28 to TRBJ1-2; TRBD1 aligns across 7 bases. CDR3 length: 14 residues. Germline CDR1 is MDHEN and CDR2 is SYDVKM. CDR3 residues: CASSLLRGRIPPYF. The DNA of the CDR3 is TGTGCCAGCAGTTTATTGAGGGGGCGGATACCCCCATACTTC.